This TCR beta chain was observed in a study of OX40 agonist ivuxolimab in advanced cancers. The repertoire was sequenced with immunoSEQ multiplex PCR; TCRdb's copy has only in-frame clones and lacks some. The sample yields about 70,000 clones, approximately 90% seen once. From germline, CDR1 is LNHDA and CDR2 SQIVND (reference sequence). The CDR3 loop spans 17 amino acids. The ends lost 0 bases at V and 2 bases at J; junction bases unmatched: 5. The sample consisted of CD4+ or CD8+ T cells sorted from blood, taken in a trial of the OX40 agonist ivuxolimab. The clonotype comes from an adult with an advanced solid tumor such as melanoma, head and neck, liver or kidney cancer. This sequence joins TRBV19 and TRBJ2-2, with TRBD1 matching over 8 bases. CDR3 coding DNA: TGTGCCAGTAGTATAGATAGGACAGGGAAAAACACCGGGGAGCTGTTTTTT. It yields the protein CASSIDRTGKNTGELFF.